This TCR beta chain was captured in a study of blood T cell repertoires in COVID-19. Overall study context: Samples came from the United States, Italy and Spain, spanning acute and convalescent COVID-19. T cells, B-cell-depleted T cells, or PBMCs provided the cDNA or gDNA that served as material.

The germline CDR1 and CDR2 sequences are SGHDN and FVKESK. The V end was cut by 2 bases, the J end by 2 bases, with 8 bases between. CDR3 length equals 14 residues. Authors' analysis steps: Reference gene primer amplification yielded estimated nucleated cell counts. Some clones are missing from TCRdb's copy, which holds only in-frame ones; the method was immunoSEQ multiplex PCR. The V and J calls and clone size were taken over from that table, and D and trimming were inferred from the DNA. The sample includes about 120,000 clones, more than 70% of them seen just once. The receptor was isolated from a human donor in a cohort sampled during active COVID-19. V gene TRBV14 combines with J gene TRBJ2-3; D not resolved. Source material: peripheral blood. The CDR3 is CASSQSQITDTQYF. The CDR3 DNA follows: TGTGCCAGCAGCCAATCCCAGATCACAGATACGCAGTATTTT. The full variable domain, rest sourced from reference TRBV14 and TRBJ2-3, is EAGVTQFPSHSVIEKGQTVTLRCDPISGHDNLYWYRRVMGKEIKFLLHFVKESKQDESGMPNNRFLAERTGGTYSTLKVQPAELEDSGVYFCASSQSQITDTQYFGPGTRLTVL.